This entry features one T cell receptor (beta chain) sequence. This record comes from a study of cytomegalovirus exposure and HLA in healthy donors. Repertoires were generated with immunoSEQ multiplex PCR, while TCRdb's copy carries only in-frame clones and drops some. Among about 60,000 clones, 90% to 96% were seen once, and the ten largest hold approximately 0.94%. The CDR3 runs 12 residues. Per the germline V gene, CDR1 is SNHLY and CDR2 is FYNNEI. V shed 8 bases and J 8 bases; nucleotides not matched to a gene: 5. The rearrangement links TRBV2 to TRBJ2-1, with 8 bases that match TRBD1. Sample: PBMCs. The source of this sequence is a man between 18 and 35 years old in good health and CMV-seronegative. The CDR3 DNA reads TGTGCCAGCGGGACAGGTACCTATGAGCAGTTCTTC. Protein: CASGTGTYEQFF.